The entry below gives a single T cell receptor (beta chain) sequence along with its context. This clonotype was seen only a few times. Its antigen remains unidentified. The record has no base qualities; no much larger clone is one base away. To demonstrate the VDJtools post-analysis software, the study profiled TCR beta repertoires from the peripheral blood of under 15 young patients with multiple sclerosis. The multiple sclerosis patients were children and adolescents between roughly 6 and 17 years of age. The library was generated by PCR. Sequencing used an Illumina HiSeq 2500. Unique molecular identifiers were incorporated into TCR beta cDNA libraries to reduce PCR and sequencing biases. Approximately 500,000 cDNA molecules were obtained for every 1 to 10 million input T cells, so each molecule roughly corresponded to one T cell. The patient libraries were prepared and sequenced using the same protocol as the earlier healthy control dataset. Within a given batch, samples were prepared together, multiplexed and sequenced on the same HiSeq lane. From the authors' description of their analysis: MIGEC was used to process the raw barcoded reads, and molecular identifier groups with only a single read were discarded before consensus assembly and CDR3 extraction. Clonotype tables were post-analysed with VDJtools, and diversity was normalized by down-sampling all datasets to the smallest sample size. Repertoire overlap clustering matched CDR3 amino acid but not nucleotide sequences to correct batch-related cross-sample contamination. TCRdb reran the public reads through fastp at Q25 and MiXCR, keeping productive beta chains. Identical CDR3 proteins give one entry, which carries the most common genes and DNA. TCRdb assigned the V and J calls; the authors' analysis was not used. For this sample the table gives approximately 770,000 distinct CDR3 sequences, of which 35% to 55% were detected only once. Together, the top ten hold just under 5% of the sample.

The sample comes from a study of post-analysis software for immune sequencing data (dated by TCRdb to 2014 to 2015). As for the study more broadly: Recorded disease courses included relapsing-remitting, secondary progressive and progressive-relapsing multiple sclerosis, with some patients lacking subtype annotation. The patient repertoires were compared against some twelve previously published healthy control repertoires obtained from donors aged about 6 to 26 years. A subset of samples was prepared in parallel using single-end sample barcoding, then pooled and co-amplified after Illumina adapter ligation.

Points the paper makes about the study in general: Compared with controls, multiple sclerosis patients had significantly lower normalized Chao1 diversity, a finding suggesting substantial peripheral T-cell clonal expansion. Direct clustering with F measure showed strong co-clustering of samples prepared in the same batch, prompting a batch-effect correction. The multiple sclerosis patient group was slightly younger than the control group. Significantly higher frequencies in patients than in controls were found for roughly 5 TRBV segments, including TRBV5-6, TRBV5-1 and TRBV20-1.

Trimming takes 5 bases from V and 8 bases from J, and the germline ends sit 13 bases apart. The germline V gene (reference sequence) sets CDR1 to DFQATT and CDR2 to SNEGSKA. The CDR3, cysteine through phenylalanine, is 12 amino acids long. The sequence is cut down to CDR3 DNA, 36 bases in frame from base 1. In this chain, TRBV20-1 is recombined with TRBJ2-1, with the identity of the D gene unclear. The TCR originated in a girl between 5 and 17 years old with multiple sclerosis. Material: blood. The DNA reads as follows: TGCAGTGCTGACACGCGAAGGGATGAGCAGTTCTTC. It is translated as CSADTRRDEQFF.